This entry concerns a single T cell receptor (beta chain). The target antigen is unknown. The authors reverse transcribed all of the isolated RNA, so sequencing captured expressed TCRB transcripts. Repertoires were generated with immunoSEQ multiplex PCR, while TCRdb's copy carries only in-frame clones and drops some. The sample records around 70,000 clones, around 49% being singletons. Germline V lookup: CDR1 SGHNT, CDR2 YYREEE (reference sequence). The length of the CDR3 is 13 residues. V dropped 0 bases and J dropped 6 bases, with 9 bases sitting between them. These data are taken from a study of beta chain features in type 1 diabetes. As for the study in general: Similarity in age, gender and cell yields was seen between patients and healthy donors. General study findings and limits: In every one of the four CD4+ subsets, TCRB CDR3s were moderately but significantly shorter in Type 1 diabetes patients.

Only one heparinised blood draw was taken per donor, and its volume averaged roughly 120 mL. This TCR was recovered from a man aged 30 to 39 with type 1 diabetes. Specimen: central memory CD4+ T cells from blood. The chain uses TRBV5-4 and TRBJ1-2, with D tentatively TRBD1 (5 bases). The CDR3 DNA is TGTGCCAGCAGCTTGGCGGGCAGGGATGGCTACACCTTC. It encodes CASSLAGRDGYTF.